These 23 T cell receptor beta chains were all obtained from the same sample, sequenced in a study of regulatory T cells in long-lasting Graves disease. Sequencing libraries for TCR beta were prepared with iRepertoire HTBI primers and Arm-PCR of CDR3 regions. TCRdb passed the multiplex PCR reads through MiXCR, listing each CDR3 protein once. The sample holds under 450,000 distinct CDR3 sequences, around 15% seen once. Time point denoted: newly diagnosed GD, antithyroid drugs for less than 3 months. PBMC RNA was the source of the TCR library. These data were also filed under a second study, of T cells in Graves' hyperthyroidism and ophthalmopathy.

Sequences were derived from peripheral blood mononuclear cells (PBMCs), sampled at new diagnosis, from a patient treated with antithyroid drugs. The origin of the receptors is a woman under 30 with Graves disease.

This clonotype has at least ten counts. The gene calls are TRBV30 and TRBJ1-3; D unresolved. CDR1 and CDR2 (germline): GTSNPN, SVGIG (reference sequence). The V end was cut by 0 bases, the J end by 4 bases, with 4 bases between. CDR3 length: 12 residues. CDR3 DNA sequence: TGTGCCTGGAGTGTGTTGGGAAACACCATATATTTT. It is translated as CAWSVLGNTIYF.

V is TRBV10-2 and J is TRBJ2-3, with D tentatively TRBD1 or TRBD2 (6 bases each). The germline CDR1 and CDR2 sequences are WSHSY and SAAADI. The CDR3 sequence is 15 residues long. Trimming pared 2 bases from V and 5 bases from J, leaving 14 bases between. The CDR3 protein is CASSERGPPVDTQYF. The CDR3 DNA reads TGCGCCAGCAGTGAGCGGGGGCCACCGGTAGATACGCAGTATTTT.

V is TRBV25-1 and J is TRBJ2-5; 13 bases align to TRBD2. The CDR3 has 18 residues. V shed 4 bases, J shed 2 bases, and the junction held 10 bases outside the gene matches. Germline assignment: CDR1 MGHDK and CDR2 SYGVNS. The CDR3 spells CASSAWALAGGLQETQYF. The CDR3, as DNA: TGTGCCAGCAGTGCGTGGGCACTAGCGGGGGGGTTGCAAGAGACCCAGTACTTC.

Regarding this clonotype: No conserved phenylalanine or tryptophan ends this CDR3, so it is likely a read error. The DNA is left out, because the CDR3 cannot be placed on it with certainty; the CDR3 is given as TCRdb lists it. The J gene is TRBJ2-3, the V gene TRBV12-3 or TRBV12-4; the D call TRBD2 from the table was never checked on the DNA. Termini included, the CDR3 measures 11 amino acids. The CDR3 is CASSSSGGLTL.

This clonotype was observed many times. The CDR3 DNA sequence: TGCAGTGCTAGAGATCGGTCTAGCGGGAGGTTCAATGAGCAGTTCTTC. Protein: CSARDRSSGRFNEQFF. The chain links TRBV20-1 to TRBJ2-1; 11 nucleotides line up with TRBD2. Germline values: CDR1 DFQATT, CDR2 SNEGSKA (reference sequence). This CDR3 spans 16 amino acids. V lost 0 bases to trimming and J lost 6 bases; unmatched junction nucleotides: 7.

This clonotype was seen ten or more times. The chain has TRBV12-3 or TRBV12-4 and TRBJ1-1, with 10 bases that match TRBD1. The CDR3 is 15 residues long. Trimming cost V 4 bases and J 4 bases; bases outside gene matches: 6. CDR3 sequence: CASSSWTGGSTEAFF. DNA of the CDR3: TGTGCCAGCAGTTCCTGGACAGGGGGAAGCACTGAAGCTTTCTTT.

Of note for this clonotype: It may be a read error: a sequence one base away is much more abundant. J is TRBJ1-5 and V is TRBV2; 8 bases match TRBD1. Germline CDR1 SNHLY, CDR2 FYNNEI. V lost 7 bases and J lost 1; bases outside the gene matches: 12. The CDR3 extends over 17 amino acids. CDR3 sequence: CASTWTGMGMSNQPQHF. The CDR3 region has the DNA TGTGCCAGCACGTGGACAGGGATGGGGATGAGCAATCAGCCCCAGCATTTT.

In this sample, this clonotype turned up many times. The chain carries TRBV18 and TRBJ2-7, with D perhaps TRBD1 (5 bases). The CDR3 covers 12 residues. Germline CDR1 is KGHSH and CDR2 is LQKENI. V lost 1 base, J lost 7 bases, and 8 bases lay in between. CDR3: CASSPRGEEQYF. The DNA for the CDR3 is TGTGCCAGCTCACCACGGGGCGAGGAGCAGTACTTC.

On this clonotype: Possible read error: a much larger clone is one base away. The chain couples TRBV11-2 to TRBJ2-7; 7 nucleotides align to TRBD2. The CDR3 extends over 14 amino acids. Germline V gives CDR1 SGHAT, CDR2 FQNNGV. DNA for the CDR3: TGTGCCAGCCGCCCGATAGCGGGTTCGGTCGAGAAGTACTTC. Protein product: CASRPIAGSVEKYF.

The V gene is TRBV7-6, the J gene TRBJ1-1, with 8 bases that match TRBD1. After removal of 0 bases from V and 4 bases from J, the junction contained 7 bases not matched to a gene. The CDR3 consists of 16 residues. Per germline, CDR1 SGHVS and CDR2 FNYEAQ. The CDR3 sequence: CASSLAGRGHSTEAFF. DNA for the CDR3: TGTGCCAGCAGCTTAGCGGGCAGGGGGCATTCCACTGAAGCTTTCTTT. Full variable domain (missing parts from reference TRBV7-6 and TRBJ1-1): GAGVSQSPRYKVTKRGQDVALRCDPISGHVSLYWYRQALGQGPEFLTYFNYEAQQDKSGLPNDRFSAERPEGSISTLTIQRTEQRDSAMYRCASSLAGRGHSTEAFFGQGTRLTVV.

Many counts were recorded for this clonotype. The rearrangement joins TRBV12-3 or TRBV12-4 to TRBJ2-2; 9 bases line up with TRBD2. V gave up 6 bases and J gave up 4 bases; unmatched junction bases: 6. The CDR3 has 15 residues. DNA for the CDR3: TGTGCCAGCAGACCCACTAGCGGGCTCACCGGGGAGCTGTTTTTT. Translated: CASRPTSGLTGELFF.

This clonotype was observed at least ten times. This sequence joins TRBV5-5 and TRBJ2-1, with a possible D match to TRBD2 (6 bases). The ends were cut back, 2 bases at V and 10 bases at J, with 16 bases in the middle. The CDR3 extends over 14 amino acids. Germline CDR1 is SGHKS and CDR2 is YYEKEE (reference sequence). CDR3 nucleotides: TGTGCCAGCAGCTTTGAGGGAGGCTCGGGGGAGCAGTTCTTC. Protein sequence: CASSFEGGSGEQFF.

This chain connects TRBV6-2 or TRBV6-3 to TRBJ1-1, with a possible D match to TRBD1 (6 bases). The V end was cut by 5 bases, the J end by 4 bases, with 11 bases between. CDR1 and CDR2 from the germline V gene are MNHEY and SVGEGT. The CDR3 covers 13 residues. The CDR3 sequence is CASSEGGVTEAFF. The CDR3 nucleotides are TGTGCCAGCAGTGAAGGGGGGGTCACTGAAGCTTTCTTT.

This chain uses TRBV27 with TRBJ2-1; TRBD1 might be the D (6 bases). From germline, CDR1 is MNHEY and CDR2 SMNVEV (reference sequence). Trimming stripped 5 bases from V and 0 bases from J, with 20 bases between. This CDR3 contains 18 residues. The DNA of the CDR3 is TGTGCCAGCAGTACCCTGTGGGGGCCGGGGAGCTCCTACAATGAGCAGTTCTTC. It specifies CASSTLWGPGSSYNEQFF.

CDR3 loop: CAWSGPGPWDTEAFF. DNA of the CDR3: TGTGCCTGGAGTGGACCGGGGCCCTGGGACACTGAAGCTTTCTTT. This chain uses TRBV30 with TRBJ1-1; D possibly corresponds to TRBD1 (5 bases). The V and J ends lost 1 base and 3 bases respectively, with 15 bases between them. Germline V lookup: CDR1 GTSNPN, CDR2 SVGIG (reference sequence). This CDR3 contains 15 residues. The complete variable domain, with remaining parts taken from reference TRBV30 and TRBJ1-1, reads SQTIHQWPATLVQPVGSPLSLECTVEGTSNPNLYWYRQAAGRGLQLLFYSVGIGQISSEVPQNLSASRPQDRQFILSSKKLLLSDSGFYLCAWSGPGPWDTEAFFGQGTRLTVV.

This clonotype has a handful of counts. The V call is TRBV6-1, the J call TRBJ1-1; D gene ambiguous. The CDR3 contains 9 residues. Germline lookup yields CDR1 MNHNS and CDR2 SASEGT. Trimming pared 10 bases from V and 7 bases from J, leaving 7 bases between. The DNA of the CDR3 is TGTGCCACCCGGTTTGAAGCTTTCTTT. This encodes CATRFEAFF.

This clonotype was observed many times. V and J are TRBV2 and TRBJ1-3; D is unclear. Trimming took 7 bases from V and 5 from J, leaving 12 bases between them. There are 13 residues in the CDR3. Germline V gene lookup returns CDR1 SNHLY and CDR2 FYNNEI. CDR3 nucleotide sequence: TGTGCCAGCATAAGCGGAGTCCGAAACACCATATATTTT. Translation: CASISGVRNTIYF. Based on the CDR3 plus reference TRBV2 and TRBJ1-3, the full variable domain is EPEVTQTPSHQVTQMGQEVILRCVPISNHLYFYWYRQILGQKVEFLVSFYNNEISEKSEIFDDQFSVERPDGSNFTLKIRSTKLEDSAMYFCASISGVRNTIYFGEGSWLTVV.

In this sample, this clonotype turned up many times. J is TRBJ2-1 and V is TRBV20-1; TRBD2 is a possible D gene (6 bases). From germline, CDR1 is DFQATT and CDR2 SNEGSKA (reference sequence). The CDR3 length is 15 residues. V lost 1 base and J lost 4, with 14 bases in between. As DNA, the CDR3 is TGCAGTGCTAGAGTCGGTACTAGCATATACAATGAGCAGTTCTTC. It is translated as CSARVGTSIYNEQFF.

This clonotype was recorded many times. The gene calls are TRBV5-1 and TRBJ1-2, with D perhaps matching TRBD1 (6 bases). Germline CDR1 is SGHRS and CDR2 is YFSETQ. V lost 5 bases and J lost 6, with 14 bases in between. This CDR3 region has 13 residues. CDR3 sequence reads: CASRSTGSHGYTF. CDR3 bases: TGCGCCAGCAGGTCTACAGGGTCTCATGGCTACACCTTC.

The rearrangement joins TRBV28 to TRBJ1-5; TRBD1 agrees at 8 bases. Per the germline V gene, CDR1 is MDHEN and CDR2 is SYDVKM. The CDR3 is 15 amino acids. The trim removed 5 bases at V and 7 bases at J, leaving 10 bases unmatched. CDR3 nucleotides: TGTGCCAGCAGTACCGGGACAGGTCGCGCCCAGCCCCAGCATTTT. Translated, it gives CASSTGTGRAQPQHF. The whole variable domain, remainder taken from reference TRBV28 and TRBJ1-5, is DVKVTQSSRYLVKRTGEKVFLECVQDMDHENMFWYRQDPGLGLRLIYFSYDVKMKEKGDIPEGYSVSREKKERFSLILESASTNQTSMYLCASSTGTGRAQPQHFGDGTRLSIL.

Concerning this clonotype itself: A far larger clone lies a single base away; this is likely a read error. The chain is built from TRBV11-2 and TRBJ2-1; the D gene is possibly TRBD1 (5 bases). The end of the DNA fits TRBJ2-3 better, so the J call may be wrong. The CDR3 extends over 13 amino acids. Germline loops: CDR1 SGHAT, CDR2 FQNNGV. The CDR3 DNA follows: TGTGCCAGCAGCTTAGATACCACAGGTACGCAGTATTTT. It is translated as CASSLDTTGTQYF.

This clonotype was found a few times. The rearrangement joins TRBV20-1 to TRBJ1-2; 9 bases map to TRBD1. The CDR3 is made up of 14 amino acids. Germline values: CDR1 DFQATT, CDR2 SNEGSKA (reference sequence). J was trimmed by 4 bases and V by 5 bases; bases with no gene match: 8. The CDR3 loop is CSAVRDRVIYGYTF. In DNA, the CDR3 is TGCAGTGCTGTCCGGGACAGGGTGATCTATGGCTACACCTTC.

Comment on this clonotype: Given a much more abundant clone one base away, this may be a read error. The rearrangement uses TRBV28 and TRBJ2-7; 12 positions agree with TRBD2. There are 15 residues in the CDR3. CDR1 and CDR2 from the germline V gene are MDHEN and SYDVKM. This CDR3 reads CANSPRTSGKYEQYF. CDR3 sequence (DNA): TGTGCCAACAGTCCCCGGACTAGCGGGAAATACGAGCAGTACTTC.